This TCR beta chain derives from a study of shared clonotypes between healthy human individuals (TCRdb year 2020). The study in broad terms: The cohort comprised two women and a few men aged 18 to 49 years. For each donor, CD4 naive and CD4 memory were each given three plates, CD8 naive was given two plates, and CD8 memory was given one plate. To estimate repertoire size and how much clonotype sharing occurs between individuals, the study deeply sequenced the blood TCR repertoires of roughly 5 healthy adults. To increase sequencing depth and limit assay-specific biases, different laboratories used diverse techniques to prepare libraries and sequence TCR repertoires. Per donor, leukapheresis produced somewhere between about 0.8 and 9.5 billion PBMCs.

Relative to germline, V is 5 bases shorter and J is 4 bases shorter, with 14 bases between their ends. The CDR3 runs 15 amino acids, cysteine and phenylalanine included. The read is trimmed to its CDR3 DNA, 45 bases read in frame from base 1. CDR1 and CDR2 were assigned from the germline V gene as SNHLY and FYNNEI. Study-level results and caveats: Higher generation probabilities were observed for clonotypes shared by all four sorted-subset donors than for non-shared clonotypes. Only blood was sampled, and tissue TCR repertoires likely differ from those in blood. When a handful of donors were compared, the shared fraction of clonotypes was roughly 4.8% for naive CD4, around 3.5% for naive CD8, roughly 2.5% for memory CD4, and under 0.5% for memory CD8. Naive subsets generally had larger estimated clonotype richness than memory subsets did. Even with the large sequencing depth, rarefaction of the sorted-subset datasets indicated that sequencing was incomplete. Pairwise subsampling led to the expectation that sequencing depth would affect the degree of clonotype sharing among donors. The genetic and exposure-history diversity represented was limited by the small number of donors.

CD8 naive samples were CD45RO-negative cells positively selected for CCR7, giving a CD45RA+CCR7+ population that excluded TemRA cells. The donors were healthy, HIV-negative adults with no recently reported acute infections or vaccinations. Only Caucasian adults living in Nashville, Tennessee, USA were represented among the donors. After blood collection by leukapheresis, PBMCs were isolated using Ficoll-Histopaque density gradient centrifugation and then cryopreserved in the vapor phase of liquid nitrogen. Purity and quantity of every magnetically sorted T cell population were checked by analytical flow cytometry. Genomic DNA was isolated from every sorted fraction and measured by UV absorbance on a Nanodrop 2000c. In regard to this clone: Its cognate antigen has yet to be identified. No base-level quality is on record; no much larger clone is a single base apart.

Using the deep immunoSEQ assay, multiplex PCR amplified TCR CDR3 regions from genomic DNA. Extracted genomic DNA from each cell subset was distributed evenly across all wells of several immunoSEQ 96-well plates, and each plate was treated as a replicate. Each replicate PCR for sorted subsets received approximately 200 ng genomic DNA, equal to some 32,000 T cell genomes. The purified libraries were quantified using a Qubit 3.0 fluorometer, sized with a Bioanalyzer 2100, and then quantified again using the KAPA Library Quantification kit. Every immunoSEQ 96-well plate was sequenced on a dedicated single-read 150-cycle Illumina NextSeq 550 flow cell. On the authors' methods: Because the immunoSEQ output included only junctional sequences and no quality scores, the filtering could not be the same as the filtering used for full-length reads. Sequences were annotated with PyIR, a Python wrapper for IgBLAST v1.9, and V/J genes and CDR3 were assigned using IMGT germline references. Any read was removed if the V/J assignment was weak (E-value above 1e-6), the CDR3 was missing, or the read contained stop codons, out-of-frame junctions, or ambiguous translated residues. V3J clonotypes were defined as sequences sharing the same inferred V gene, J gene, and CDR3 amino acid sequence. Percentage overlap between repertoires was computed as shared unique clonotypes divided by the size of the smaller repertoire. RTK rarefaction, the Chao1 estimator, and Recon v2.1 estimates of unobserved clonotypes were used to assess repertoire richness. OLGA was used to compute generation probabilities for all TCRbeta clonotypes that the gDNA method yielded from a handful of donors. TCRdb obtained this table from immuneACCESS and retained in-frame rearrangements with V and J assigned. These tables miss some clones; where compared with another copy, unresolved V genes account for less than half of the shortfall, and the remainder is unexplained. V and J calls and clone size are copied from that table; D and trimming were computed from the DNA. The sample data list approximately 810,000 clones, and roughly 92% of these were observed just once. The leading ten clones occupy more than 20% of the sample.

This TCR was recovered from a young man in good health. The chain links TRBV2 with TRBJ2-2; the D gene is perhaps TRBD1 or TRBD2, each of them matching over 5 bases. Material: naive CD8+ T cells sorted from blood. Per the publication, the cell subset or site label means: CD45RA+CCR7+. The nucleotide sequence reads TGTGCCAGCAGTCGGGGTAGGGGATTCACCGGGGAGCTGTTTTTT. This encodes CASSRGRGFTGELFF.